Included here is one T cell receptor beta chain sequence, with context. The data are from a study of blood T cell repertoires in COVID-19. Background on the study: Acute and convalescent COVID-19 samples came from the United States, Italy and Spain.

CDR3 length: 15 amino acids. V lost 1 base, J lost 0 bases, and 9 bases lay in between. CDR1 is LGHDT and CDR2 is YNNKEL in the germline V gene (reference sequence). In the original workflow: How many nucleated cells were present was estimated from reference gene primer amplification. The data were produced by immunoSEQ multiplex PCR, yet TCRdb's version contains in-frame clones alone and is incomplete. V, J and clone size were drawn from that table, and D and trimming were deduced from the DNA. The profile covers some 200,000 clones, with roughly 80% appearing a single time and less than 2.5% taken by the ten largest.

The TCR sequence derives from a woman in her fifties or sixties with acute or convalescent COVID-19. This chain uses TRBV3-1 (or the pseudogene TRBV3-2) with TRBJ1-1; D gene uncertain. The sequenced material came from peripheral blood. CDR3 loop: CASSQAPGMNTEAFF. Here the CDR3 DNA reads TGTGCCAGCAGCCAAGCTCCCGGGATGAACACTGAAGCTTTCTTT.